This T cell receptor beta chain was sequenced in a study of T cells in Graves' hyperthyroidism and ophthalmopathy. The study's findings and limits: The model forecast ophthalmopathy, anticipating it by a median about 7 months before onset.

Worth noting for this clonotype: The antigen remains unidentified.

Authors of the study amplified TCR beta CDR3 regions from RNA transcripts. Primed by the HTBI set, a first-round RT-PCR was run on the TCR CDR3. TCRdb analysed the multiplex PCR reads with MiXCR anew, one entry per CDR3 protein. Among over 700,000 distinct CDR3 sequences listed, roughly 37% were seen once. The CDR3 is made up of 13 amino acids. The V gene's germline CDR1 is SEHNR and CDR2 FQNEAQ (reference sequence). V was cut by 8 bases and J by 1 base, with 11 bases left in between. The chain combines TRBV7-9 with TRBJ1-1; D ambiguous. This clonotype was obtained from a man between 18 and 35 years old with Graves' hyperthyroidism. The sample consisted of blood. CDR3 in DNA: TGTGCCAGCCAAACCTTAGGGAACACTGAAGCTTTCTTT. Translated: CASQTLGNTEAFF.